Listed here are 29 T cell receptor beta chains from one sample, sequenced in a study of somatic mutations in cytotoxic T cells in rheumatoid arthritis. TCRdb's copy holds only in-frame clones and misses some; the assay was immunoSEQ multiplex PCR. The top ten clones hold 33% of a sample with around 2,900 clones, 85% to 90% of them seen once. Sequenced sample: CD8+ T cells sorted from blood. The origin of the receptors is a woman aged 60-70 years with rheumatoid arthritis.

The gene calls are TRBV7-2 and TRBJ2-1, with 9 bases identical to TRBD1. CDR3 size: 16 residues. Germline V gives CDR1 SGHTA, CDR2 FQGNSA. The junction had 7 bases not matched to a gene; V was cut back by 7 bases and J by 0 bases. CDR3 nucleotides: TGTGCCAGCATTCTACAGGGGGCTAGCTCCTACAATGAGCAGTTCTTC. Its protein is CASILQGASSYNEQFF.

V gene TRBV5-1 combines with J gene TRBJ2-7, with 9 bases lining up with TRBD1. Germline CDR1 and CDR2: SGHRS and YFSETQ. CDR3 length: 16 amino acids. V shed 4 bases, J shed 3 bases, and the junction held 11 bases outside the gene matches. CDR3 in DNA: TGCGCCAGCAGCCCAAGGCCGGGACAGGGCAACTACGAGCAGTACTTC. The encoded protein is CASSPRPGQGNYEQYF.

The V and J genes are TRBV2 and TRBJ1-2; D gene unclear. Looked up from germline, CDR1 is SNHLY and CDR2 is FYNNEI. The CDR3 is 12 amino acids. V lost 4 bases, J lost 9 bases, and 12 bases lay in between. The DNA of the CDR3 is TGTGCCAGCAGTGGAACCTATGTTAGCTACACCTTC. It translates to CASSGTYVSYTF.

The chain couples TRBV12-2 to TRBJ2-5; TRBD2 was called by the table and not checked on the DNA. TRBV12-2 is assigned pseudogene status. The CDR3 length is 18 residues. The CDR3 DNA reads TGTGCAAGTCGCTTACCCCGGCGGGAGCGGGGGGGCCGGGGGACCCAGTACTTC. Amino acid sequence: CASRLPRRERGGRGTQYF.

The chain links TRBV5-5 to TRBJ1-4; tentative D call: TRBD1 (5 bases). Germline values: CDR1 SGHKS, CDR2 YYEKEE (reference sequence). The V end lost 1 base, the J end lost 4 bases, and 11 bases lay between the germline ends. The CDR3 has 15 amino acids. The CDR3 region has the DNA TGTGCCAGCAGCTTGACAGTGGGGCTTAATGAAAAACTGTTTTTT. It specifies CASSLTVGLNEKLFF.

A remark on this clone: At one end the junction does not follow the germline gene, possibly because of a read error. The V call is TRBV11-2, the J call TRBJ2-1; 7 bases fit TRBD1. The length of the CDR3 is 13 residues. Germline V CDR1 and CDR2: SGHAT, FQNNGV. Written as DNA, the CDR3 is TGTGCCGGCAGCCCGGACAGGTACAATGAGCAGTTCTTC. This encodes CAGSPDRYNEQFF.

The V call is TRBV7-6, the J call TRBJ2-5, with 11 bases fitting TRBD2. Trimming removed 5 bases from V and 3 bases from J; junction bases left unmatched: 8. The germline V gene has CDR1 SGHVS and CDR2 FNYEAQ. The CDR3 spans 16 residues. The CDR3 nucleotides are TGTGCCAGCAGCGCAGCTTTGACTAGCGGGAAAGAGACCCAGTACTTC. It encodes CASSAALTSGKETQYF.

The chain recombines TRBV5-1 with TRBJ1-1, with D perhaps matching TRBD1 (5 bases). V lost 1 base and J 0 bases, leaving 10 bases between the germline ends. CDR3 length equals 15 residues. Germline loops: CDR1 SGHRS, CDR2 YFSETQ. CDR3 sequence reads: CASSLHQGLNTEAFF. For the CDR3, the DNA is TGCGCCAGCAGCTTGCACCAGGGTTTGAACACTGAAGCTTTCTTT.

The chain has TRBV18 and TRBJ2-7; 8 positions agree with TRBD2. The V gene's germline CDR1 is KGHSH and CDR2 LQKENI. With 2 bases clipped from V and 3 bases from J, the junction kept 6 bases outside the gene matches. The CDR3 extends over 15 amino acids. The CDR3, as DNA: TGTGCCAGCTCACCAGGCGGGACTAGATTCTACGAGCAGTACTTC. Its protein is CASSPGGTRFYEQYF.

The gene calls are TRBV13 and TRBJ1-2, with D maybe TRBD1 (5 bases). This CDR3 contains 11 residues. Germline V gene data show CDR1 as PRHDT and CDR2 as FYEKMQ (reference sequence). V lost 10 bases, J lost 8 bases, and 14 bases lay in between. CDR3: CANTIKGGYTF. CDR3 in DNA: TGTGCCAACACCATAAAGGGGGGCTACACCTTC.

The chain couples TRBV4-3 to TRBJ2-3, with TRBD2 matching 13 bases. Trimming cost V 4 bases and J 3 bases; bases outside gene matches: 4. There are 16 residues in the CDR3. The germline gives CDR1 LGHNA, CDR2 YSLEER. The CDR3 reads CASSRTSGSPTDTQYF. The CDR3 DNA is TGCGCCAGCAGCCGGACTAGCGGGAGTCCTACAGATACGCAGTATTTT.

This chain joins TRBV6-1 and TRBJ1-2, with D maybe TRBD1 (6 bases). The germline V gene has CDR1 MNHNS and CDR2 SASEGT. The CDR3 runs 11 residues. Trimming left V 10 bases short and J 4 bases short, with 10 bases between. In nucleotides, the CDR3 is TGTGCCAAAAGGGGGTCCTATGGCTACACCTTC. This translates into CAKRGSYGYTF.

This CDR3 reads CASSPVAGEPDTQYF. The CDR3 nucleotides read TGTGCCAGCAGCCCCGTGGCGGGAGAGCCAGATACGCAGTATTTT. V is TRBV7-6 and J is TRBJ2-3, with 7 bases that match TRBD2. This CDR3 region has 15 residues. V lost 5 bases and J lost 4; bases outside the gene matches: 9. Germline CDR1 is SGHVS and CDR2 is FNYEAQ. The full variable domain, rest sourced from reference TRBV7-6 and TRBJ2-3, is GAGVSQSPRYKVTKRGQDVALRCDPISGHVSLYWYRQALGQGPEFLTYFNYEAQQDKSGLPNDRFSAERPEGSISTLTIQRTEQRDSAMYRCASSPVAGEPDTQYFGPGTRLTVL.

V gene TRBV6-6 combines with J gene TRBJ1-2; D call uncertain. This CDR3 contains 15 residues. From germline, CDR1 is MNHNY and CDR2 SVGAGI (reference sequence). V was shortened by 7 bases and J by 0 bases, with 15 bases between the two germline ends. This chain's CDR3 is CASNQLGVANYGYTF. The DNA of the CDR3 is TGTGCCAGCAATCAACTCGGGGTGGCTAACTATGGCTACACCTTC.

The V call is TRBV7-2, the J call TRBJ2-1; D perhaps matches TRBD2 (7 bases). This CDR3 region has 14 residues. The germline V gene has CDR1 SGHTA and CDR2 FQGNSA. V was clipped by 6 bases and J by 4 bases, with 13 bases between them. The CDR3 is CASSKRGGYNEQFF. Here the CDR3 DNA reads TGTGCCAGCAGTAAAAGGGGGGGGTACAATGAGCAGTTCTTC. Full variable domain (remainder filled in from reference TRBV7-2 and TRBJ2-1): GAGVSQSPSNKVTEKGKDVELRCDPISGHTALYWYRQSLGQGLEFLIYFQGNSAPDKSGLPSDRFSAERTGGSVSTLTIQRTQQEDSAVYLCASSKRGGYNEQFFGPGTRLTVL.

A few counts support this clone. The genes are TRBV9 and TRBJ2-2; TRBD2 aligns across 14 bases. This CDR3 is 19 amino acids long. Trimming cost V 3 bases and J 4 bases; bases outside gene matches: 11. In germline, CDR1 is SGDLS, CDR2 YYNGEE. The CDR3 nucleotides read TGTGCCAGCAGCGCCCGACCGACTAGCGGGAGGGCCACCACCGGGGAGCTGTTTTTT. Amino acid sequence: CASSARPTSGRATTGELFF.

This clone was seen a single time. The chain employs TRBV9 and TRBJ2-5; possibly TRBD1 for D (6 bases). The ends were cut back, 3 bases at V and 0 bases at J, with 9 bases in the middle. The CDR3 runs to 14 residues. The germline CDR1 and CDR2 sequences are SGDLS and YYNGEE. CDR3 nucleotide sequence: TGTGCCAGCAGCGGAAGACAGGACCAAGAGACCCAGTACTTC. Amino acids: CASSGRQDQETQYF.

This chain uses TRBV5-1 with TRBJ2-1, with 11 bases matching TRBD2. This CDR3 comprises 17 residues. The trim removed 0 bases at V and 7 bases at J, leaving 9 bases unmatched. Germline loops: CDR1 SGHRS, CDR2 YFSETQ. In DNA, the CDR3 is TGCGCCAGCAGCTTGGCCTTAGCGGGAGGGCCGGTGAATGAGCAGTTCTTC. Protein sequence: CASSLALAGGPVNEQFF.

V usage is TRBV27 and J usage is TRBJ1-4; D gene ambiguous. The CDR3 loop spans 15 amino acids. Per germline, CDR1 MNHEY and CDR2 SMNVEV (reference sequence). Between the trimmed V and J ends, which lost 8 bases and 0 bases, there was a span of 13 bases. DNA for the CDR3: TGTGCCAGCGCAATATCGGTTGCAACTAATGAAAAACTGTTTTTT. Amino acids: CASAISVATNEKLFF.

The rearrangement joins TRBV14 to TRBJ2-1, with 16 bases fitting TRBD2. The CDR3 has 15 residues. Germline CDR1 is SGHDN and CDR2 is FVKESK. V lost 7 bases to trimming and J lost 9 bases; unmatched junction nucleotides: 6. This chain's CDR3 is CASNPGLAGGGEQFF. In DNA, the CDR3 is TGTGCCAGCAACCCGGGACTAGCGGGGGGGGGTGAGCAGTTCTTC.

This sequence joins TRBV7-9 and TRBJ2-7; maybe TRBD2 (5 bases). Looked up from germline, CDR1 is SEHNR and CDR2 is FQNEAQ (reference sequence). The CDR3 contains 13 residues. Between the trimmed V and J ends, which lost 5 bases and 5 bases, there was a span of 13 bases. The CDR3 DNA reads as TGTGCCAGCAGCCCCCCGGGGTCCAACGAGCAGTACTTC. It specifies CASSPPGSNEQYF.

The count of this clone is one. The rearrangement links TRBV7-9 to TRBJ2-7; a possible D gene is TRBD1 (6 bases). The V end lost 5 bases, the J end lost 3 bases, and 11 bases lay between the germline ends. The germline CDR1 and CDR2 sequences are SEHNR and FQNEAQ (reference sequence). The CDR3 covers 13 residues. CDR3 residues: CASSGDNNYEQYF. The DNA of the CDR3 is TGTGCCAGCAGCGGGGACAATAACTACGAGCAGTACTTC.

The J gene is TRBJ1-3, the V gene TRBV9; 8 bases map to TRBD1. The junction had 5 bases not matched to a gene; V was cut back by 3 bases and J by 0 bases. Germline V gives CDR1 SGDLS, CDR2 YYNGEE. This CDR3 is built from 16 residues. The CDR3 nucleotides read TGTGCCAGCAGCGGGACAGGGTGGGACTCTGGAAACACCATATATTTT. Its translation: CASSGTGWDSGNTIYF.

The chain employs TRBV7-2 and TRBJ1-4, with D uncertain. From germline, CDR1 is SGHTA and CDR2 FQGNSA. This CDR3 spans 16 amino acids. Trimming removed 2 bases from V and 0 bases from J, with 10 bases in between. CDR3 loop: CASSLNPPATNEKLFF. In DNA form, the CDR3 reads TGTGCCAGCAGCTTAAATCCGCCGGCAACTAATGAAAAACTGTTTTTT.

This chain joins TRBV2 and TRBJ2-1, with 7 bases lining up with TRBD1. The CDR3 extends over 14 amino acids. Germline trimming cut 6 bases from V and 2 bases from J; bases unmatched to any gene: 4. Per germline, CDR1 SNHLY and CDR2 FYNNEI. The CDR3 DNA sequence: TGTGCCAGCAGAGACAGGGACCCCTACAATGAGCAGTTCTTC. This sequence encodes CASRDRDPYNEQFF.

V and J are TRBV29-1 and TRBJ2-7; TRBD2 matches at 9 bases. Germline CDR1 is SQVTM and CDR2 is ANQGSEA. The J segment lost 3 bases and the V segment lost 4 bases, leaving 13 bases of the junction unmatched. The CDR3 runs to 16 residues. CDR3 region: CSVVSSGAIIRYEQYF. CDR3 sequence (DNA): TGCAGCGTTGTCTCTAGCGGGGCTATTATCCGCTACGAGCAGTACTTC.

The chain couples TRBV4-1 to TRBJ2-3; 9 nucleotides agree with TRBD2. This CDR3 region has 15 residues. The V and J ends lost 4 bases and 3 bases, in that order; junction bases with no gene match: 5. Germline CDR1 reads MGHRA; CDR2 reads YSYEKL. Written as DNA, the CDR3 is TGCGCCAGCAGCCCGCTCGGACTAGCGACAGATACGCAGTATTTT. Its translation is CASSPLGLATDTQYF.

A note on this clone: At the DNA level, this CDR3 is encoded by other sequences in the same sample as well. The chain uses TRBV4-3 and TRBJ2-2; tentatively, D is TRBD1 (6 bases). Germline-derived CDR1 and CDR2 are LGHNA and YSLEER. The CDR3 runs to 14 residues. The germline V and J ends were trimmed by 1 base and 6 bases, with 9 bases remaining between them. Written as DNA, the CDR3 is TGCGCCAGCAGCCAAGGTCAGGGGTCCGGGGAGCTGTTTTTT. This codes for CASSQGQGSGELFF.

The gene calls are TRBV5-1 and TRBJ2-1; D unclear. Trimming took off 2 bases at V and 6 bases at J, with 6 bases between the two ends. Per germline, CDR1 SGHRS and CDR2 YFSETQ. This CDR3 spans 12 amino acids. The CDR3 DNA reads as TGCGCCAGCAGCTTTAGTAGCAATGAGCAGTTCTTC. It codes for CASSFSSNEQFF.